Listed here is a single TCR beta chain. Its antigen remains unidentified. This CDR3 region has 17 residues. These data are taken from a study of OX40 agonist ivuxolimab in advanced cancers. Looking at the study overall: An agonistic human IgG2 monoclonal antibody against OX40 (CD134) was given. Partial responses were achieved by three patients: one hepatocellular carcinoma, two cutaneous melanoma. Study observations and caveats: Partial responders at 0.1-3.0 mg/kg had among the lowest clonal expansion.

Produced via immunoSEQ multiplex PCR; TCRdb's table is partial and in-frame only. This table holds about 76,000 clones, 85% to 90% found once. The receptor was derived from an adult with an advanced solid tumor such as melanoma, head and neck, liver or kidney cancer. The chain carries TRBV7-5 and TRBJ2-3; the D call in the table, TRBD1, was not verified against the DNA. TRBV7-5 is reported as a pseudogene. The sample here was CD4+ or CD8+ T cells sorted from blood, taken in a trial of the OX40 agonist ivuxolimab. The CDR3 nucleotides read TGTGCCAGAAGCATACCCCCGGGACAGGGGGCAGGAGATACGCAGTATTTT. Translated: CARSIPPGQGAGDTQYF.